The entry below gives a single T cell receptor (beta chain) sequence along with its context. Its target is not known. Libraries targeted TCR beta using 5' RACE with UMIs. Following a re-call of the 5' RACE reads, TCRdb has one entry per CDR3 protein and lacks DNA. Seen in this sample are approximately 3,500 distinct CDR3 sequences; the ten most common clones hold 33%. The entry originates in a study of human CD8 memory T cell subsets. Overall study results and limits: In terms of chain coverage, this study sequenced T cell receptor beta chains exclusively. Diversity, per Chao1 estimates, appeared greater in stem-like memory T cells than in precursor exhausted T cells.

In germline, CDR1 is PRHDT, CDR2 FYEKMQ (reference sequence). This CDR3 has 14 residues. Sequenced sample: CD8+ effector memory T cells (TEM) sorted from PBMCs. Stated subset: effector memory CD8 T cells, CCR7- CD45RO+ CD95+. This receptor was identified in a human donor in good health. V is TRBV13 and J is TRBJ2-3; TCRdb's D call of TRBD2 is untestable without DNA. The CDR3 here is CASSFGSASDTQYF.